This T cell receptor beta chain was profiled in a study of T-cell reconstitution after alpha-beta-depleted transplantation in children. Study results and caveats: One year post-transplant, T-cell counts and diversity were largely derived from T cells produced anew.

This clonotype came up many times. Its specificity is unknown. During its preparation, the TCRbeta library received unique molecular identifiers. TCRdb redid the calling of the PCR reads with MiXCR, one entry per CDR3 protein. The data show over 85,000 distinct CDR3 sequences, over 6% seen once. V lost 6 bases to trimming and J lost 7 bases; unmatched junction nucleotides: 3. CDR1 is SEHNR, CDR2 FQNEAQ, per germline (reference sequence). The CDR3 is made up of 12 amino acids. The chain couples TRBV7-9 to TRBJ2-7; 10 bases line up with TRBD1. The specimen comprised PBMCs, sampled before TCRalphabeta/CD19-depleted stem cell transplant. The receptor's source is a boy aged 2 to 10 with acute lymphoblastic leukemia, due to receive a stem cell transplant. The CDR3 DNA is TGTGCCAGCAGGGGACAGGGGCGGGAGCAGTACTTC. Translated, it gives CASRGQGREQYF.